Shown below are 2 T cell receptor beta chains from a single sample sequenced in a study of T cells after yellow fever vaccination. TCRdb reanalysed the 5' RACE reads using MiXCR and keeps one entry per CDR3 protein. The data contain more than 300,000 distinct CDR3 sequences, around 11% of them singletons. The material sequenced was CD4+ T cells sorted from PBMCs, taken 45 days after the yellow fever booster vaccination. These receptors all stem from a man aged 18 to 30 who received the YFV17D yellow fever vaccine.

This clonotype was observed at least ten times. The chain carries TRBV11-2 and TRBJ2-3, with TRBD2 identical over 14 bases. There are 16 residues in the CDR3. J lost 2 bases, V lost 5 bases, and 3 bases had no gene match. Looked up from germline, CDR1 is SGHAT and CDR2 is FQNNGV. The CDR3 DNA is TGTGCCAGCAGCCAGACTAGCGGGGGGGTCACAGATACGCAGTATTTT. This codes for CASSQTSGGVTDTQYF.

This sequence joins TRBV5-4 and TRBJ2-3, with 9 bases identical to TRBD1. Germline CDR1 SGHNT, CDR2 YYREEE (reference sequence). With V trimmed by 3 bases and J by 10 bases, 12 bases remained unmatched. CDR3 size: 15 residues. The CDR3 is CASSSPGTGPYAQYF. CDR3 nucleotides: TGTGCCAGCAGCTCCCCCGGGACAGGGCCCTACGCGCAGTATTTT.